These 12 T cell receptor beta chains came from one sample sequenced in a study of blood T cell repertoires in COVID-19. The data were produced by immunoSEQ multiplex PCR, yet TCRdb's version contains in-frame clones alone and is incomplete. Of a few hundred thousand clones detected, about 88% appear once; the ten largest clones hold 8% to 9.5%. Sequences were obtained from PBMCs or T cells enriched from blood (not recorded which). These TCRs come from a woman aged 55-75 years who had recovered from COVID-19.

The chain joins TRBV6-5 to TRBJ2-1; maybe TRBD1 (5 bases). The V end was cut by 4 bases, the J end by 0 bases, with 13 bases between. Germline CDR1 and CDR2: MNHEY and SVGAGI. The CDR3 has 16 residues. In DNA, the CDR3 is TGTGCCAGCAGTTCCAACAGGAGACACTCCTACAATGAGCAGTTCTTC. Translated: CASSSNRRHSYNEQFF.

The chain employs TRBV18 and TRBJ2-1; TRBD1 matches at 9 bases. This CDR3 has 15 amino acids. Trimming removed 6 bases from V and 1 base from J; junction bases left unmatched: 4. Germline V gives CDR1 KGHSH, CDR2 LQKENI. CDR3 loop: CASSRTGVSYNEQFF. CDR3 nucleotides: TGTGCCAGCTCGCGGACAGGGGTGTCCTACAATGAGCAGTTCTTC.

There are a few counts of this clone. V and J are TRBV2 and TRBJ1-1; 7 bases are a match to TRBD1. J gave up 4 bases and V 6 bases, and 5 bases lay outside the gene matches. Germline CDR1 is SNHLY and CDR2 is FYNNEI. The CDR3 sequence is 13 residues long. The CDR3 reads CASRPGGGTEAFF. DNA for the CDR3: TGTGCCAGCAGGCCAGGGGGAGGCACTGAAGCTTTCTTT.

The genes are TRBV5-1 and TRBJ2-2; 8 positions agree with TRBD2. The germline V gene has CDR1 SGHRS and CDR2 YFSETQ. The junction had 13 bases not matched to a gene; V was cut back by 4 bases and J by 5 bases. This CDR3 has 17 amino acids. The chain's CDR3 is CASSRGGSGGKTGELFF. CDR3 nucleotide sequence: TGCGCCAGCAGCCGGGGGGGAAGCGGCGGGAAAACCGGGGAGCTGTTTTTT.

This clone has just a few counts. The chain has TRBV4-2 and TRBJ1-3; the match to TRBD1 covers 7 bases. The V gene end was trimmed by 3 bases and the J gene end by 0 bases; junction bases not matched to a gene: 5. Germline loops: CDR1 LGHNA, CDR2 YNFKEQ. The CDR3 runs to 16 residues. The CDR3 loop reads CASSHAYRGSGNTIYF. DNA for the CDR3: TGTGCCAGCAGCCACGCCTACAGGGGCTCTGGAAACACCATATATTTT.

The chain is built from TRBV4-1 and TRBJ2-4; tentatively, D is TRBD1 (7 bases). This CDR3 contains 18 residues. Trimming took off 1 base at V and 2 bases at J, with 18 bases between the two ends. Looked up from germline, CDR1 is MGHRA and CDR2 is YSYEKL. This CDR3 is CASSQGGAQGGTKNIQYF. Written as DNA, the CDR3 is TGCGCCAGCAGCCAAGGGGGCGCTCAGGGGGGAACCAAAAACATTCAGTACTTC.

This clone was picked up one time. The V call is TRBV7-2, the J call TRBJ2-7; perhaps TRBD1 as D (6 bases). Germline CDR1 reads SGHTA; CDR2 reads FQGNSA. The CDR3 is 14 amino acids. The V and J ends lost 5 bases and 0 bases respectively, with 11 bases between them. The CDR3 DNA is TGTGCCAGCAGCCCTGACAGGAGCTCCTACGAGCAGTACTTC. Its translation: CASSPDRSSYEQYF.

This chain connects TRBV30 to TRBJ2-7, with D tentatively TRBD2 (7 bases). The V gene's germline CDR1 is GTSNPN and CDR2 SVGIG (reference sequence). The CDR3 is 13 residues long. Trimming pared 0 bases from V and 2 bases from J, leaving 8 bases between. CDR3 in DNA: TGTGCCTGGAGTGTAGGGGGGGCCTACGAGCAGTACTTC. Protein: CAWSVGGAYEQYF.

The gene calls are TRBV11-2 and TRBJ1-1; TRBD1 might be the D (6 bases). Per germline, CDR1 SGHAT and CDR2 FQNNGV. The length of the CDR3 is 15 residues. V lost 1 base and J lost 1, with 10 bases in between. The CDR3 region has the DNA TGTGCCAGCAGCTTAGGAGGACAGTCGAACACTGAAGCTTTCTTT. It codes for CASSLGGQSNTEAFF.

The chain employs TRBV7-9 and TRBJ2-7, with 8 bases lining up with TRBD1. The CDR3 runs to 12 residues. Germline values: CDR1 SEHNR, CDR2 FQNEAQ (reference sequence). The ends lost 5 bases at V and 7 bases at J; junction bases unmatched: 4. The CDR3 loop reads CASSATGDEQYF. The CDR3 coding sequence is TGTGCCAGCAGCGCGACAGGGGATGAGCAGTACTTC.

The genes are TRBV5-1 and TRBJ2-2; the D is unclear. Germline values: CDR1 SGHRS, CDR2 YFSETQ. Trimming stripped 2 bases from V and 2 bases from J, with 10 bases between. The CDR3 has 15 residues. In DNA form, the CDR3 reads TGCGCCAGCAGCTTAGCCGAATTAAACACCGGGGAGCTGTTTTTT. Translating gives CASSLAELNTGELFF.

Here the CDR3 reads CASSLEGDGYTF. DNA for the CDR3: TGCGCCAGCAGCTTGGAGGGGGATGGCTACACCTTC. The rearrangement uses TRBV5-1 and TRBJ1-2, with a tentative D call TRBD1 (6 bases). Germline CDR1 is SGHRS and CDR2 is YFSETQ. The CDR3 length is 12 residues. The V and J ends lost 0 bases and 6 bases respectively, with 6 bases between them. Combining the CDR3 with reference TRBV5-1 and TRBJ1-2 gives the whole variable domain KAGVTQTPRYLIKTRGQQVTLSCSPISGHRSVSWYQQTPGQGLQFLFEYFSETQRNKGNFPGRFSGRQFSNSRSEMNVSTLELGDSALYLCASSLEGDGYTFGSGTRLTVV.